What follows is one T cell receptor beta chain and its context. As yet, its antigen is unknown. This PCR relied on a set of 60 Vbeta primers and 13 Jbeta primers. Generated by immunoSEQ multiplex PCR, the TCRdb table keeps only in-frame clones and is missing some. The profile shows 100,000 to 150,000 clones, approximately 80% of them singletons. This sample was taken from a study of cytomegalovirus exposure and HLA in healthy donors. At the level of the study: A preliminary data release comprised 80 million to 95 million unique TCRs obtained from HLA-typed donors. The study's findings and limits: It was 150 or so TCR beta chains that were listed as cytomegalovirus-associated.

The V end was cut by 1 base, the J end by 3 bases, with 4 bases between. CDR3 length: 12 amino acids. In germline, CDR1 is SQVTM, CDR2 ANQGSEA. The receptor comes from a man aged 30-40 years in good health and CMV-seropositive. The chain carries TRBV29-1 and TRBJ1-3; D gene ambiguous. Sequencing input: PBMCs. The CDR3 here is CSVEARGNTIYF. The CDR3 DNA sequence: TGCAGCGTTGAAGCCCGTGGAAACACCATATATTTT.